These 25 T cell receptor beta chains were sequenced from one sample in a study of control samples from healthy donors and cancer patients. Sequencing used immunoSEQ multiplex PCR; TCRdb keeps in-frame clones, though not all of them. The data show 120,000 or so clones, around 90% seen once. Sequencing was carried out using blood. The source of these receptors is a man in his forties or fifties in good health.

The V gene is TRBV18, the J gene TRBJ1-6, with 7 positions matching TRBD1. CDR1 KGHSH and CDR2 LQKENI come from the germline V gene. Trimming took 3 bases from V and 7 from J; bases not matched to a gene: 12. This CDR3 spans 17 amino acids. This CDR3 reads CASSPLQGGFSNSPLHF. CDR3 bases: TGTGCCAGCTCACCTCTCCAGGGGGGATTCTCGAATTCACCCCTCCACTTT. The full variable domain, with the rest looked up from reference TRBV18 and TRBJ1-6, is NAGVMQNPRHLVRRRGQEARLRCSPMKGHSHVYWYRQLPEEGLKFMVYLQKENIIDESGMPKERFSAEFPKEGPSILRIQQVVRGDSAAYFCASSPLQGGFSNSPLHFGNGTRLTVT.

This chain connects TRBV4-3 to TRBJ2-7; 9 positions agree with TRBD2. This CDR3 has 17 amino acids. J gave up 0 bases and V 3 bases, and 9 bases lay outside the gene matches. Germline V CDR1 and CDR2: LGHNA, YSLEER. The CDR3 loop is CASSQGAAGGSSYEQYF. Written as DNA, the CDR3 is TGCGCCAGCAGCCAGGGGGCCGCGGGGGGGAGCTCCTACGAGCAGTACTTC.

The chain employs TRBV12-5 and TRBJ1-6; D call uncertain. Germline-derived CDR1 and CDR2 are LGHNT and FRNRAP. The CDR3 consists of 17 residues. Deletions cut 3 bases from V and 0 bases from J, with 12 bases between. CDR3 sequence (DNA): TGTGCTAGTGGTTTACGAGCCAGCAGCTCCTATAATTCACCCCTCCACTTT. Protein product: CASGLRASSSYNSPLHF.

The chain employs TRBV24-1 and TRBJ2-1, with 9 positions matching TRBD1. The CDR3 covers 14 residues. From germline, CDR1 is KGHDR and CDR2 SFDVKD. V shed 7 bases and J 8 bases; nucleotides not matched to a gene: 8. DNA of the CDR3: TGTGCCACCAGCTCGACAGGGGGTATCTATGAGCAGTTCTTC. This codes for CATSSTGGIYEQFF.

The chain's CDR3 is CASSLGQGSGNTIYF. As DNA, the CDR3 is TGTGCCAGCAGCTTGGGGCAGGGCTCTGGAAACACCATATATTTT. The J gene is TRBJ1-3, the V gene TRBV7-9; D is possibly TRBD1 (5 bases). CDR3 size: 15 residues. Per the germline V gene, CDR1 is SEHNR and CDR2 is FQNEAQ (reference sequence). V gave up 3 bases and J gave up 0 bases, with 9 bases separating them.

The chain has TRBV7-9 and TRBJ1-3; D may be TRBD1 (5 bases). The CDR3 has 14 residues. V lost 5 bases, J lost 2 bases, and 10 bases lay in between. The germline V gene encodes CDR1 SEHNR and CDR2 FQNEAQ (reference sequence). The CDR3 region has the DNA TGTGCCAGCAGCAGCGGGGGGACTGGAAACACCATATATTTT. Translating it yields CASSSGGTGNTIYF. The full variable domain, rest sourced from reference TRBV7-9 and TRBJ1-3, is DTGVSQNPRHKITKRGQNVTFRCDPISEHNRLYWYRQTLGQGPEFLTYFQNEAQLEKSRLLSDRFSAERPKGSFSTLEIQRTEQGDSAMYLCASSSGGTGNTIYFGEGSWLTVV.

V and J are TRBV25-1 and TRBJ2-3, with TRBD2 matching over 9 bases. Trimming at V came to 10 bases and at J to 5 bases, leaving 13 bases not matched to a gene. Germline V gene sequence: CDR1 MGHDK, CDR2 SYGVNS. This CDR3 spans 15 amino acids. The CDR3, as DNA: TGTGCCACCGAGCGATCTAGCGGGGTCGGAGATACGCAGTATTTT. As protein: CATERSSGVGDTQYF. Full variable domain (missing parts from reference TRBV25-1 and TRBJ2-3): EADIYQTPRYLVIGTGKKITLECSQTMGHDKMYWYQQDPGMELHLIHYSYGVNSTEKGDLSSESTVSRIRTEHFPLTLESARPSHTSQYLCATERSSGVGDTQYFGPGTRLTVL.

This chain joins TRBV9 and TRBJ1-2; 7 bases match TRBD1. V was clipped by 3 bases and J by 3 bases; unmatched bases: 8. The germline CDR1 and CDR2 sequences are SGDLS and YYNGEE. The CDR3 is made up of 15 amino acids. The CDR3 DNA follows: TGTGCCAGCAGCGGCGACAGGGTGAGGTACTATGGCTACACCTTC. It specifies CASSGDRVRYYGYTF. The whole variable domain, remainder taken from reference TRBV9 and TRBJ1-2, is DSGVTQTPKHLITATGQRVTLRCSPRSGDLSVYWYQQSLDQGLQFLIQYYNGEERAKGNILERFSAQQFPDLHSELNLSSLELGDSALYFCASSGDRVRYYGYTFGSGTRLTVV.

The chain employs TRBV5-4 and TRBJ2-2; 11 bases align to TRBD1. The CDR3 runs to 17 residues. From germline, CDR1 is SGHNT and CDR2 YYREEE (reference sequence). V lost 5 bases and J lost 7; bases outside the gene matches: 13. CDR3 region: CASSKTGTGGFGGELFF. CDR3 bases: TGTGCCAGCAGTAAAACCGGGACAGGGGGATTCGGCGGGGAGCTGTTTTTT.

This sequence joins TRBV9 and TRBJ2-3; the D is unclear. Germline CDR1 and CDR2: SGDLS and YYNGEE. Trimming cost V 3 bases and J 2 bases, with 7 bases left between them. The CDR3 runs to 13 residues. The CDR3 DNA follows: TGTGCCAGCAGCGAGCGCTACACAGATACGCAGTATTTT. This codes for CASSERYTDTQYF.

CDR3 protein: CSAEIRDLNTIYF. The CDR3 coding sequence is TGCAGCGCCGAGATCCGGGACCTAAACACCATATATTTT. The V gene is TRBV29-1, the J gene TRBJ1-3; D perhaps matches TRBD1 (5 bases). The V and J ends lost 7 bases and 6 bases respectively, with 16 bases between them. This CDR3 spans 13 amino acids. Germline loops: CDR1 SQVTM, CDR2 ANQGSEA.

This chain uses TRBV21-1 with TRBJ1-1; the table's D gene call, TRBD1, was not cross checked with the DNA. TRBV21-1 constitutes a pseudogene. This CDR3 has 14 amino acids. This chain's CDR3 is CASSNRDTGTEAFF. The CDR3 DNA follows: TGTGCCAGCAGCAACAGGGATACGGGCACTGAAGCTTTCTTT.

The chain has TRBV5-1 and TRBJ2-7, with D maybe TRBD1 (5 bases). Germline V gene sequence: CDR1 SGHRS, CDR2 YFSETQ. The germline V and J ends were trimmed by 4 bases and 0 bases, with 8 bases remaining between them. The CDR3 totals 13 residues. In DNA form, the CDR3 reads TGCGCCAGCAGCCCCACAGGCTCCTACGAGCAGTACTTC. Its translation is CASSPTGSYEQYF.

The gene calls are TRBV6-5 and TRBJ2-4; D unclear. Germline V gene data show CDR1 as MNHEY and CDR2 as SVGAGI. This CDR3 comprises 15 residues. Deletions cut 0 bases from V and 6 bases from J, with 12 bases between. The CDR3 region has the DNA TGTGCCAGCAGTTACTCGTGGATCAACATAAACATTCAGTACTTC. It yields the protein CASSYSWININIQYF.

Only one count was recorded for this clone. The V and J genes are TRBV2 and TRBJ2-7; 9 bases are a match to TRBD2. This CDR3 spans 15 amino acids. Germline values: CDR1 SNHLY, CDR2 FYNNEI. Trimming at V came to 5 bases and at J to 4 bases, leaving 9 bases not matched to a gene. The CDR3 protein is CASSLQRGAGYEQYF. CDR3 DNA sequence: TGTGCCAGCAGTCTCCAGCGGGGGGCGGGGTACGAGCAGTACTTC.

This clone was observed a single time. The rearrangement uses TRBV6-5 and TRBJ1-2, with unresolved D. V was clipped by 0 bases and J by 7 bases, with 15 bases between them. CDR1 and CDR2 (germline): MNHEY, SVGAGI. CDR3 size: 15 residues. Here the CDR3 DNA reads TGTGCCAGCAGTTACTCGATACGGGCGGAGGGTGGCTACACCTTC. Amino acids: CASSYSIRAEGGYTF.

The CDR3 sequence: CASSFGNRLAAYEQYF. CDR3 DNA sequence: TGCGCCAGCAGCTTCGGGAATCGCCTAGCGGCCTACGAGCAGTACTTC. The chain couples TRBV5-1 to TRBJ2-7; 7 positions agree with TRBD2. Germline loops: CDR1 SGHRS, CDR2 YFSETQ. V shed 2 bases, J shed 2 bases, and the junction held 10 bases outside the gene matches. This CDR3 is 16 amino acids long.

This clone came up many times. V and J are TRBV11-3 and TRBJ1-3; D call uncertain. The germline CDR1 and CDR2 sequences are SGHNT and YENEEA. With 5 bases removed from V and 8 bases from J, the gap between germline ends came to 10 bases. This CDR3 comprises 12 residues. The DNA for the CDR3 is TGTGCCAGCAGCCCGAGGCGGGACACCATATATTTT. As protein: CASSPRRDTIYF.

This clone was observed a handful of times. This chain joins TRBV5-1 and TRBJ2-7; no firm D call. The V end was cut by 3 bases, the J end by 7 bases, with 8 bases between. The V gene's germline CDR1 is SGHRS and CDR2 YFSETQ. The length of the CDR3 is 11 residues. CDR3 coding DNA: TGCGCCAGCAGCTCTCAATGGGAGCAGTACTTC. Encoded protein: CASSSQWEQYF.

This chain links TRBV10-3 with TRBJ1-1; no firm D call. Trimming took off 6 bases at V and 0 bases at J, with 11 bases between the two ends. This CDR3 region has 14 residues. Per germline, CDR1 ENHRY and CDR2 SYGVKD. The CDR3 nucleotides read TGTGCCATCAGATCGCAGGCGATGAACACTGAAGCTTTCTTT. Its translation is CAIRSQAMNTEAFF.

The chain joins TRBV15 to TRBJ1-6; D ambiguous. V was shortened by 1 base and J by 3 bases, with 4 bases between the two germline ends. The CDR3 extends over 14 amino acids. Germline assignment: CDR1 LNHNV and CDR2 YYDKDF (reference sequence). The DNA for the CDR3 is TGTGCCACCAGCAGAGCGATCTATAATTCACCCCTCCACTTT. Translation: CATSRAIYNSPLHF.

This clone was counted only a few times. The V and J genes are TRBV29-1 and TRBJ1-5; D perhaps matches TRBD1 (5 bases). This CDR3 has 12 amino acids. V was cut by 6 bases and J by 4 bases, with 10 bases left in between. Germline loops: CDR1 SQVTM, CDR2 ANQGSEA. The CDR3: CSVGDGNQPQHF. The CDR3 nucleotides read TGCAGCGTGGGGGACGGTAATCAGCCCCAGCATTTT.

Details on this clone: One end of the junction does not line up with germline, which may come from a read error. The rearrangement links TRBV6-1 to TRBJ1-5; D call uncertain. Germline V gene sequence: CDR1 MNHNS, CDR2 SASEGT. This CDR3 spans 14 amino acids. The CDR3 DNA follows: TGTGCCAGCAGTTATTCCTCTAGCAATCAGCCCCGGCATTTT. Amino acid sequence: CASSYSSSNQPRHF.

The CDR3 protein is CASSLDMVQETQYF. Written as DNA, the CDR3 is TGTGCCAGCAGCTTAGACATGGTTCAAGAGACCCAGTACTTC. J is TRBJ2-5 and V is TRBV7-8, with D uncertain. Germline CDR1 SGHVS, CDR2 FQNEAQ. V shed 1 base and J shed 2 bases, with 8 bases lying between them. The CDR3 length is 14 residues.

This chain connects TRBV24-1 to TRBJ2-3; D is possibly TRBD1 (6 bases). V was trimmed by 7 bases and J by 5 bases, leaving 18 bases between them. Per the germline V gene, CDR1 is KGHDR and CDR2 is SFDVKD. The CDR3 runs 15 residues. The CDR3, as DNA: TGTGCCACCAGGGGCCGATGGGACATCGAAGATACGCAGTATTTT. Its protein product is CATRGRWDIEDTQYF.